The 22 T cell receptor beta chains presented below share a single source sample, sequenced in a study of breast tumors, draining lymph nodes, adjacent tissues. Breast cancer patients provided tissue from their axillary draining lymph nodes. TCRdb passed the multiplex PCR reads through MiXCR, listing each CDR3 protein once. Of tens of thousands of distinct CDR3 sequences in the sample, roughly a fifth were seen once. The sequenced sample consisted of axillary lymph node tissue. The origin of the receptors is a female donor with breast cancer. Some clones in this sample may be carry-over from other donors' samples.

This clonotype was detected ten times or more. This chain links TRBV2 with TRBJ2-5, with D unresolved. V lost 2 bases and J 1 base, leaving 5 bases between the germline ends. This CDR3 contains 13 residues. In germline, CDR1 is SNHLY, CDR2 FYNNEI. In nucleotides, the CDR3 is TGTGCCAGCAGTGAACAGTCCCAAGAGACCCAGTACTTC. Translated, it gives CASSEQSQETQYF.

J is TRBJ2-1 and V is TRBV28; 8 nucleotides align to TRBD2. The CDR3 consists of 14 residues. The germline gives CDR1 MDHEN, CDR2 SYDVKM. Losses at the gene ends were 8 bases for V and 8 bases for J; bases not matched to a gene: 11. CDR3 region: CASGRTSQIHEQFF. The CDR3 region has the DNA TGTGCCAGCGGAAGGACTAGCCAAATCCATGAGCAGTTCTTC.

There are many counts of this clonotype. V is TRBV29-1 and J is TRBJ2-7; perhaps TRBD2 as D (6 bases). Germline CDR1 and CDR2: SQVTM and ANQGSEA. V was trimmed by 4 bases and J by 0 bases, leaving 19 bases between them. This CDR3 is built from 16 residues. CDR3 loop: CSVVGEGTGSSYEQYF. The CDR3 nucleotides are TGCAGCGTTGTGGGCGAAGGGACCGGGAGCTCCTACGAGCAGTACTTC.

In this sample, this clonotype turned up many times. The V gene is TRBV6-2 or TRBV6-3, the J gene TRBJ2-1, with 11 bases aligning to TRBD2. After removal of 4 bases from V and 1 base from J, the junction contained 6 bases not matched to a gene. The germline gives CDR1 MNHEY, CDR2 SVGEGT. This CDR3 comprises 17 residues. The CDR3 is CASSSTSGVDSYNEQFF. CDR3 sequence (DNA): TGTGCCAGCAGTTCGACTAGCGGGGTCGATTCCTACAATGAGCAGTTCTTC.

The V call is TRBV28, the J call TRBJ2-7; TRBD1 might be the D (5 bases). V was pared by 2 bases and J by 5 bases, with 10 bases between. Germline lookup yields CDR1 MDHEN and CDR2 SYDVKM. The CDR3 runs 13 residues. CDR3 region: CASSLRGFHEQYF. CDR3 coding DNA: TGTGCCAGCAGTTTAAGGGGATTCCACGAGCAGTACTTC. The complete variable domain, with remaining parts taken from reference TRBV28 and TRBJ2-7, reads DVKVTQSSRYLVKRTGEKVFLECVQDMDHENMFWYRQDPGLGLRLIYFSYDVKMKEKGDIPEGYSVSREKKERFSLILESASTNQTSMYLCASSLRGFHEQYFGPGTRLTVT.

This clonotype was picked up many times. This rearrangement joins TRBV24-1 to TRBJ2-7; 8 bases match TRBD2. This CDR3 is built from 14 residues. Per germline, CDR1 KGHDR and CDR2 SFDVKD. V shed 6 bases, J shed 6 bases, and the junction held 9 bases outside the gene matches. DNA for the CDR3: TGTGCCACCAGTTCCAGCGGGAGAGTGGGCGAGCAGTACTTC. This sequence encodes CATSSSGRVGEQYF.

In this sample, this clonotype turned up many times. Here the CDR3 DNA reads TGTGCCAGCAGCCAAGAATATTGGGGCCTAGCGGGGGCCTACGAGCAGTACTTC. Translation gives CASSQEYWGLAGAYEQYF. The V gene is TRBV4-2, the J gene TRBJ2-7; TRBD2 matches 10 bases. V gave up 0 bases and J gave up 2 bases; unmatched junction bases: 10. Looked up from germline, CDR1 is LGHNA and CDR2 is YNFKEQ. CDR3 length equals 18 residues.

The CDR3 sequence: CASSQWGNGQKLFF. The CDR3 DNA follows: TGTGCCAGCAGCCAATGGGGGAACGGACAAAAACTGTTTTTT. This chain connects TRBV3-1 to TRBJ1-4; D might be TRBD1 (5 bases). Germline values: CDR1 LGHDT, CDR2 YNNKEL (reference sequence). The CDR3 is 14 amino acids. Trimming left V 2 bases short and J 9 bases short, with 13 bases between.

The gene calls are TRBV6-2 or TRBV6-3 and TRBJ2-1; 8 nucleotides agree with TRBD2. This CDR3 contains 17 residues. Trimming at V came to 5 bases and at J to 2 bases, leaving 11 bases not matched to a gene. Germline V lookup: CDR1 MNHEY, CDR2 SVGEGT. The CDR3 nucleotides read TGTGCCAGCAGTAGAGGGTTAGCGGGATCCCCCTACAATGAGCAGTTCTTC. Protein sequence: CASSRGLAGSPYNEQFF.

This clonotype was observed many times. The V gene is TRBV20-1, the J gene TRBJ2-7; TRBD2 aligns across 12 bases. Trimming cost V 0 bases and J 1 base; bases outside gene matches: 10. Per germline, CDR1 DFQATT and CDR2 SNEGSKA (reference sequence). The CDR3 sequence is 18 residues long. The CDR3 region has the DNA TGCAGTGCTAGAGATCCTAGACTAGCGGGAGTATTTTCCTACGAGCAGTACTTC. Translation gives CSARDPRLAGVFSYEQYF.

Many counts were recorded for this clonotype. The CDR3 is CASRTGAQTNEQFF. Written as DNA, the CDR3 is TGTGCCAGCAGGACAGGGGCACAAACTAATGAGCAGTTCTTC. The chain links TRBV6-1 to TRBJ2-1; TRBD1 aligns across 8 bases. The germline V gene encodes CDR1 MNHNS and CDR2 SASEGT. The V gene end was trimmed by 6 bases and the J gene end by 7 bases; junction bases not matched to a gene: 8. This CDR3 region has 14 residues.

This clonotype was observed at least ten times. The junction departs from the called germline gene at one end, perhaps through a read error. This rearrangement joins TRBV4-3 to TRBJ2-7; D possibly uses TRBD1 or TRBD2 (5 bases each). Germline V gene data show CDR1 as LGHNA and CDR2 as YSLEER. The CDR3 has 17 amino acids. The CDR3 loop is CASSQGTRLTDSYEQYF. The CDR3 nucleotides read TGCGCCAGCAGTCAAGGGACGAGGTTGACAGACAGCTACGAGCAGTACTTC.

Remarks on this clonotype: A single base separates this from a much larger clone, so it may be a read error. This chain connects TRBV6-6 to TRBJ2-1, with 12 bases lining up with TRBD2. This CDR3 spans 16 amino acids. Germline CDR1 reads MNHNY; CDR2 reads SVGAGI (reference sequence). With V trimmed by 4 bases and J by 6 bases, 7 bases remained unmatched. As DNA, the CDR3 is TGTGCCAGCAGTTGTTCGACTAGCGGGAGAGTCAATGAGCAGTTCTTC. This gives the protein CASSCSTSGRVNEQFF.

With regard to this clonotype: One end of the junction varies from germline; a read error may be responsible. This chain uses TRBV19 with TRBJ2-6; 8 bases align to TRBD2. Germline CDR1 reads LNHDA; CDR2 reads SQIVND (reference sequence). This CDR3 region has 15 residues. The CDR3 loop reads CASSIGRAGPNVLTF. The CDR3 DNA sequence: TGTGCCAGTAGTATCGGGAGGGCTGGGCCCAACGTCCTGACTTTC. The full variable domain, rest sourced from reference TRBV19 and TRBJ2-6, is DGGITQSPKYLFRKEGQNVTLSCEQNLNHDAMYWYRQDPGQGLRLIYYSQIVNDFQKGDIAEGYSVSREKKESFPLTVTSAQKNPTAFYLCASSIGRAGPNVLTFGAGSRLTVL.

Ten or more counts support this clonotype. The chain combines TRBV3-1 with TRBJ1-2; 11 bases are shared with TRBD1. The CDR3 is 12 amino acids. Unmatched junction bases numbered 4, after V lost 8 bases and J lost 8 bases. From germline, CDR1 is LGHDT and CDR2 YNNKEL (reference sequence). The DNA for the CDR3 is TGTGCCAGCGGACAGGGGGCGCGGGGCTACACCTTC. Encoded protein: CASGQGARGYTF.

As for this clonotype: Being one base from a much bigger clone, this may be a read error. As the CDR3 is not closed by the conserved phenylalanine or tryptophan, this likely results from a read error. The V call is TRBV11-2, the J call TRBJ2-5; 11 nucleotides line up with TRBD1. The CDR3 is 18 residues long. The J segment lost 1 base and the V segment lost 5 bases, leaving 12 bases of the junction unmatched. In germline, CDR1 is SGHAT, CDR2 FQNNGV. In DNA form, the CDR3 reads TGTGCCAGCAGCGGACAGGGGGCTCTAGCGGAATTCCAAGAGACCCAGTACCTC. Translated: CASSGQGALAEFQETQYL.

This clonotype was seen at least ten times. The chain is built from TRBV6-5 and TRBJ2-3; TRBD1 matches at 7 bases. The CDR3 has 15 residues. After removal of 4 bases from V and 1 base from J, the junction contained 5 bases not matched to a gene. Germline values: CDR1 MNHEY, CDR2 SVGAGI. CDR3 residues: CASSLIGGGTDTQYF. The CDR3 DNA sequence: TGTGCCAGCAGTTTGATAGGGGGCGGCACAGATACGCAGTATTTT.

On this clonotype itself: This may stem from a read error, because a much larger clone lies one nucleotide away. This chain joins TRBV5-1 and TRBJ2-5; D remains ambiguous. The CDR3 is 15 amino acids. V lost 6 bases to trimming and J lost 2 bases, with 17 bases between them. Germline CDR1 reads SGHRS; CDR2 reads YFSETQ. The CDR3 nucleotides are TGCGCCAGCAACCCCTCTGATGGGATACAAGAGACCCAGTACTTC. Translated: CASNPSDGIQETQYF.

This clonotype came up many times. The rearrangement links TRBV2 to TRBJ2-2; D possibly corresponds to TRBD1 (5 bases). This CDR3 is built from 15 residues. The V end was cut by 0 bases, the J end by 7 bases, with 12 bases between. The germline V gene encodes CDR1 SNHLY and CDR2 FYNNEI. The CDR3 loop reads CASSEALRGFGELFF. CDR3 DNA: TGTGCCAGCAGTGAAGCGCTTAGGGGATTCGGGGAGCTGTTTTTT.

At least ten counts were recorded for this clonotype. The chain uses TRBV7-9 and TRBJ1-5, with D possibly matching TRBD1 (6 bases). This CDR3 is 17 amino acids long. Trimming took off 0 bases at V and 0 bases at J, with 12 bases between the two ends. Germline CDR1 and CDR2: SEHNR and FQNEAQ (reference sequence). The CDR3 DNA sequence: TGTGCCAGCAGCTTAGCAGGGGGTGGTTCTAGCAATCAGCCCCAGCATTTT. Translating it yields CASSLAGGGSSNQPQHF. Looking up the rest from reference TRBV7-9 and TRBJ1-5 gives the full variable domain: DTGVSQNPRHKITKRGQNVTFRCDPISEHNRLYWYRQTLGQGPEFLTYFQNEAQLEKSRLLSDRFSAERPKGSFSTLEIQRTEQGDSAMYLCASSLAGGGSSNQPQHFGDGTRLSIL.

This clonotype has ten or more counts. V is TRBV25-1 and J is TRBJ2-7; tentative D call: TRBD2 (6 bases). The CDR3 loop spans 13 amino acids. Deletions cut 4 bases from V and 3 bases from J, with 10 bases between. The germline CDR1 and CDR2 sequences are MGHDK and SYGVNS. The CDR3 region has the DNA TGTGCCAGCAGTGCTGCGGGGAGCTACGAGCAGTACTTC. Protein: CASSAAGSYEQYF.

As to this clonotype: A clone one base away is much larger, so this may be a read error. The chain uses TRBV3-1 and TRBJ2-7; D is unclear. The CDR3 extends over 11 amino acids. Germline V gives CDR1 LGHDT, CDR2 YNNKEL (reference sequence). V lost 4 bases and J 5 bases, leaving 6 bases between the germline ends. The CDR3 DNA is TGTGCCAGCAGCCGAGTCCACGAGCAGTACTTC. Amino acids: CASSRVHEQYF.